This T cell receptor (beta chain) was found in a study of chemoradiotherapy in HPV16-positive cancers. Study in general: A couple of HPV16-positive patients' cells yielded candidate HPV-specific clones and common motifs.

V gave up 2 bases and J gave up 7 bases, with 12 bases separating them. The CDR3 spans 13 residues. CDR1 and CDR2 from the germline V gene are SGHDT and YYEEEE. Samples were taken several times over chemoradiotherapy. Only in-frame clones appear in the TCRdb table, and some are missing; sequencing was by immunoSEQ multiplex PCR. The table records 40,000 or so clones, 76% of them present only once. General study findings and limits: Candidate HPV-specific clones and E7-related TCR motifs grew in tumor during treatment. For HPV16-positive patients, expanding HPV-responsive T cells associated with longer recurrence-free survival.

Of note for this clone: Its antigen remains unidentified.

The sample was blood, taken from a patient who underwent chemoradiotherapy. The sequence was obtained from a human donor with HPV-associated anogenital cancer. This chain uses TRBV5-6 with TRBJ1-2; no definite D call. CDR3 bases: TGTGCCAGCAGCTTTACGGGAAGTGGTGGCTACACCTTC. The encoded protein is CASSFTGSGGYTF. Based on the CDR3 plus reference TRBV5-6 and TRBJ1-2, the full variable domain is DAGVTQSPTHLIKTRGQQVTLRCSPKSGHDTVSWYQQALGQGPQFIFQYYEEEERQRGNFPDRFSGHQFPNYSSELNVNALLLGDSALYLCASSFTGSGGYTFGSGTRLTVV.